This entry describes one T cell receptor beta chain. The sample originates from a study of control samples from healthy donors and cancer patients. Produced via immunoSEQ multiplex PCR; TCRdb's table is partial and in-frame only. The table shows around 20,000 clones, with approximately 78% occurring only once. This TCR came from a man at least 80 years old with head and neck cancer. The sample was PBMCs.

The DNA of the CDR3 is TGCGCCAGCAGCCAAGAAGACCCAGGGAGCTCCTACAATGAGCAGTTCTTC. Protein product: CASSQEDPGSSYNEQFF. The gene calls are TRBV4-1 and TRBJ2-1; possibly TRBD1 or TRBD2 for D (5 bases each). The CDR3 has 17 residues. CDR1 is MGHRA, CDR2 YSYEKL, per germline. V was shortened by 0 bases and J by 0 bases, with 12 bases between the two germline ends.